What follows are 5 T cell receptor beta chains derived from one specimen sequenced in a study of T cell changes during pregnancy in multiple sclerosis. Libraries were prepared by immunoSEQ multiplex PCR; TCRdb keeps only in-frame clonotypes and omits some of them. The sample has roughly 93,000 clones; about 90% are singletons. This material consisted of peripheral blood, taken after pregnancy. The receptors derive from a female donor in good health, enrolled as a control in a pregnancy study.

As DNA, the CDR3 is TGTGCCAGCAGCTTAGCCTCCGGGACAGCAAATAATTCACCCCTCCACTTT. Amino acid sequence: CASSLASGTANNSPLHF. The chain links TRBV7-8 to TRBJ1-6, with TRBD1 identical over 7 bases. CDR3 length equals 17 residues. Germline trimming cut 0 bases from V and 5 bases from J; bases unmatched to any gene: 7. Germline values: CDR1 SGHVS, CDR2 FQNEAQ.

The chain has TRBV2 and TRBJ2-1; 15 bases fit TRBD2. CDR3 size: 15 residues. Germline V gene lookup returns CDR1 SNHLY and CDR2 FYNNEI. V dropped 3 bases and J dropped 8; count of bases not matched to a gene: 2. CDR3 in amino acids: CASSEGLAGGYEQFF. In DNA, the CDR3 is TGTGCCAGCAGTGAGGGACTAGCGGGAGGTTATGAGCAGTTCTTC.

This clone was detected once. The chain uses TRBV7-9 and TRBJ2-3; D is unresolved. The CDR3 totals 14 residues. V dropped 5 bases and J dropped 0 bases, with 9 bases sitting between them. Looked up from germline, CDR1 is SEHNR and CDR2 is FQNEAQ (reference sequence). The CDR3: CASSLLLSTDTQYF. CDR3 DNA sequence: TGTGCCAGCAGCCTACTGCTTAGCACAGATACGCAGTATTTT.

The J gene is TRBJ1-5, the V gene TRBV21-1; the D segment call TRBD1 is taken from the table without a DNA check. TRBV21-1 corresponds to a pseudogene. The CDR3 runs 15 residues. CDR3 sequence (DNA): TGTGCCAGCAGCAAAGAATTTGACATCAATCAGCCCCAGCATTTT. It specifies CASSKEFDINQPQHF.

This sequence joins TRBV9 and TRBJ2-3; maybe TRBD2 (5 bases). Germline V CDR1 and CDR2: SGDLS, YYNGEE. Trimming left V 0 bases short and J 2 bases short, with 13 bases between. The CDR3 totals 16 residues. The CDR3 sequence: CASSVAHGIHTDTQYF. The DNA for the CDR3 is TGTGCCAGCAGCGTAGCGCACGGGATCCACACAGATACGCAGTATTTT.